What follows are 11 T cell receptor beta chains derived from one specimen sequenced in a study of Tregs in tolerant kidney transplant recipients. Only in-frame clones appear in the TCRdb table, and some are missing; sequencing was by immunoSEQ multiplex PCR. The profile shows roughly 86,000 clones, more than 85% of them singletons. Related graft donors supplied nonmyeloablative bone marrow transplants, and mixed chimerism was transient. The sequencing used CD4+ T cells from blood (PBMCs), collected 12 months after the transplant. Receptors were obtained from a human patient who received a combined kidney and bone marrow transplant. Some T cells may have originated in the graft donor.

V gene TRBV29-1 combines with J gene TRBJ1-2, with D possibly being TRBD1 (6 bases). Trimming left V 3 bases short and J 2 bases short, with 10 bases between. The CDR3 extends over 13 amino acids. Germline-derived CDR1 and CDR2 are SQVTM and ANQGSEA. The CDR3 region has the DNA TGCAGCGTTGATAGGGGGGGGAACTATGGCTACACCTTC. Translating it yields CSVDRGGNYGYTF.

This rearrangement joins TRBV7-3 to TRBJ2-7; TRBD1 matches at 10 bases. Germline V lookup: CDR1 SGHTA, CDR2 FQGTGA. CDR3 size: 13 residues. J was trimmed by 6 bases and V by 5 bases; bases with no gene match: 4. The CDR3 reads CASSRGTGAEQYF. The CDR3 DNA follows: TGTGCCAGCAGCCGCGGGACAGGGGCCGAGCAGTACTTC.

The V call is TRBV7-2, the J call TRBJ2-1; D remains unclear. Germline CDR1 SGHTA, CDR2 FQGNSA. This CDR3 is built from 13 residues. Trimming stripped 6 bases from V and 5 bases from J, with 11 bases between. CDR3 amino acids: CASRPRQDNEQFF. The CDR3 DNA is TGTGCCAGCAGGCCCCGTCAGGACAATGAGCAGTTCTTC.

The CDR3 DNA sequence: TGTGCCAGCAGCGTAGTGCGGACTAGCGGCTACAATGAGCAGTTCTTC. Protein: CASSVVRTSGYNEQFF. The rearrangement uses TRBV9 and TRBJ2-1, with 10 bases lining up with TRBD2. V dropped 0 bases and J dropped 3; count of bases not matched to a gene: 3. CDR3 length: 16 amino acids. Per germline, CDR1 SGDLS and CDR2 YYNGEE.

This chain connects TRBV27 to TRBJ2-2; TRBD1 agrees at 7 bases. CDR1 and CDR2 from the germline V gene are MNHEY and SMNVEV (reference sequence). The CDR3 has 15 residues. With 3 bases clipped from V and 4 bases from J, the junction kept 5 bases outside the gene matches. CDR3 nucleotides: TGTGCCAGCAGTTTCGGACAGGAGATCACCGGGGAGCTGTTTTTT. This translates into CASSFGQEITGELFF.

This chain connects TRBV5-1 to TRBJ2-3; 9 bases line up with TRBD2. The CDR3 contains 15 residues. V lost 4 bases and J lost 4; bases outside the gene matches: 7. CDR1 and CDR2 (germline): SGHRS, YFSETQ. The CDR3 region is CASSPLAGDPDTQYF. CDR3 DNA sequence: TGCGCCAGCAGCCCATTAGCGGGAGATCCAGATACGCAGTATTTT.

The rearrangement uses TRBV11-2 and TRBJ2-2; TRBD1 matches at 8 bases. CDR1 is SGHAT and CDR2 is FQNNGV in the germline V gene. CDR3 size: 16 residues. V lost 5 bases, J lost 3 bases, and 8 bases stayed unmatched. The CDR3 is CASSLRDRLDTGELFF. In DNA form, the CDR3 reads TGTGCCAGCAGCCTCCGGGACAGGTTAGACACCGGGGAGCTGTTTTTT.

V and J are TRBV19 and TRBJ1-5; possibly TRBD1 for D (5 bases). The germline V and J ends were trimmed by 2 bases and 6 bases, with 14 bases remaining between them. The CDR3 length is 15 residues. Per germline, CDR1 LNHDA and CDR2 SQIVND (reference sequence). The CDR3 DNA follows: TGTGCCAGTAGTATAACGGGGGGTTTGAGTCAGCCCCAGCATTTT. Translated, it gives CASSITGGLSQPQHF.

The chain links TRBV13 to TRBJ1-1; 7 nucleotides agree with TRBD1. The V segment lost 2 bases and the J segment 5 bases; nucleotides outside the gene matches: 5. CDR3 length: 14 residues. Germline V CDR1 and CDR2: PRHDT, FYEKMQ (reference sequence). CDR3 DNA sequence: TGTGCCAGCAGCTTATCAGCACAGGGGACTGAAGCTTTCTTT. Amino acid sequence: CASSLSAQGTEAFF.

This clone was found once. V usage is TRBV5-1 and J usage is TRBJ2-1; 14 nucleotides match TRBD2. CDR1 and CDR2 (germline): SGHRS, YFSETQ. Trimming removed 7 bases from V and 8 bases from J; junction bases left unmatched: 11. This CDR3 region has 16 residues. CDR3 DNA sequence: TGCGCCAGCTGTGAAATAGGACTAGCGGGGGGCGATGAGCAGTTCTTC. It codes for CASCEIGLAGGDEQFF.

The chain recombines TRBV6-5 with TRBJ1-2; 7 positions agree with TRBD1. The trim removed 0 bases at V and 4 bases at J, leaving 5 bases unmatched. Germline CDR1 and CDR2: MNHEY and SVGAGI. The CDR3 contains 15 residues. CDR3 sequence (DNA): TGTGCCAGCAGTTACTCGACCCAGGGGGTCTATGGCTACACCTTC. Amino acid sequence: CASSYSTQGVYGYTF.